These 19 T cell receptor beta chains were sequenced from one sample in a study of cytomegalovirus exposure and HLA in healthy donors. PCR was performed using 60 Vbeta and 13 Jbeta primers. Profiled with immunoSEQ multiplex PCR; TCRdb holds only in-frame clones, not every one. The profile shows 85,000 to 95,000 clones, less than 65% of them singletons. Specimen: PBMCs. The receptors were gathered from a woman aged 25 to 39 in good health and CMV-seronegative.

This clone appeared a few times. The CDR3 is CASSTDRSPLNTGELFF. The CDR3 DNA is TGTGCCAGTAGTACGGACAGATCTCCTTTGAACACCGGGGAGCTGTTTTTT. The chain has TRBV19 and TRBJ2-2; D possibly corresponds to TRBD1 (6 bases). Looked up from germline, CDR1 is LNHDA and CDR2 is SQIVND (reference sequence). This CDR3 region has 17 residues. Trimming removed 4 bases at V and 1 base at J, with 16 bases between.

This chain joins TRBV5-5 and TRBJ1-1; 9 nucleotides align to TRBD1. The junction had 0 bases not matched to a gene; V was cut back by 0 bases and J by 0 bases. CDR1 and CDR2 (germline): SGHKS, YYEKEE (reference sequence). The CDR3 spans 15 residues. CDR3 sequence reads: CASSLDRGLNTEAFF. The CDR3 DNA reads TGTGCCAGCAGCTTGGACAGGGGGCTGAACACTGAAGCTTTCTTT.

This clone was picked up a small number of times. The genes are TRBV5-3 and TRBJ1-1; D perhaps matches TRBD1 (5 bases). TRBV5-3 is assigned to the ORF class and has an uncertain function. V lost 3 bases, J lost 3 bases, and 30 bases lay in between. The CDR3 has 20 amino acids. The CDR3 protein is CARSSTHLTLSRASDTEAFF. As DNA, the CDR3 is TGTGCCAGAAGCTCCACTCACCTTACCCTCTCCAGGGCTTCAGACACTGAAGCTTTCTTT.

This clone was recorded only once. V and J are TRBV15 and TRBJ2-7, with unresolved D. V was cut by 0 bases and J by 1 base, with 10 bases left in between. Germline V gene sequence: CDR1 LNHNV, CDR2 YYDKDF (reference sequence). This CDR3 is 15 amino acids long. CDR3 in amino acids: CATSRDRSYSYEQYF. The DNA of the CDR3 is TGTGCCACCAGCAGAGATCGCAGTTATTCCTACGAGCAGTACTTC. Full variable domain (remainder filled in from reference TRBV15 and TRBJ2-7): DAMVIQNPRYQVTQFGKPVTLSCSQTLNHNVMYWYQQKSSQAPKLLFHYYDKDFNNEADTPDNFQSRRPNTSFCFLDIRSPGLGDTAMYLCATSRDRSYSYEQYFGPGTRLTVT.

A few counts support this clone. The rearrangement joins TRBV5-1 to TRBJ2-7; 7 bases map to TRBD1. Losses at the gene ends were 2 bases for V and 4 bases for J; bases not matched to a gene: 9. Per germline, CDR1 SGHRS and CDR2 YFSETQ. The CDR3 sequence is 15 residues long. The CDR3 DNA sequence: TGCGCCAGCAGCTTTGCCGGGACAGCTATGTACGAGCAGTACTTC. Translated: CASSFAGTAMYEQYF.

This sequence joins TRBV6-5 and TRBJ2-3; 7 bases map to TRBD1. The junction had 7 bases not matched to a gene; V was cut back by 0 bases and J by 4 bases. The V gene's germline CDR1 is MNHEY and CDR2 SVGAGI. This CDR3 has 16 residues. This CDR3 reads CASSYSSGTVADTQYF. In DNA, the CDR3 is TGTGCCAGCAGTTACTCCTCCGGGACAGTGGCAGATACGCAGTATTTT.

The chain recombines TRBV28 with TRBJ1-2; TRBD1 matches 11 bases. V shed 1 base, J shed 3 bases, and the junction held 7 bases outside the gene matches. CDR3 length: 17 residues. Germline loops: CDR1 MDHEN, CDR2 SYDVKM. The chain's CDR3 is CASSLSGTGGVHYGYTF. CDR3 nucleotide sequence: TGTGCCAGCAGTTTATCCGGGACAGGGGGTGTTCACTATGGCTACACCTTC.

The rearrangement links TRBV7-2 to TRBJ2-7; D is possibly TRBD2 (6 bases). CDR1 is SGHTA, CDR2 FQGNSA, per germline. V lost 1 base and J lost 7, with 11 bases in between. The CDR3 spans 13 residues. The CDR3 loop reads CASSLVGGGEQYF. The CDR3 nucleotides read TGTGCCAGCAGCTTAGTTGGGGGAGGAGAGCAGTACTTC.

The chain employs TRBV2 and TRBJ2-5; 7 positions agree with TRBD1. The CDR3 covers 17 residues. Germline values: CDR1 SNHLY, CDR2 FYNNEI. Losses at the gene ends were 4 bases for V and 6 bases for J; bases not matched to a gene: 17. CDR3 sequence: CASSGDLLGGAPKTQYF. The CDR3 DNA reads TGTGCCAGCAGTGGGGACCTTTTAGGGGGCGCGCCCAAGACCCAGTACTTC.

This clone was picked up a small number of times. The CDR3 sequence is CAISESWAAAGNTIYF. The CDR3 nucleotides read TGTGCCATCAGTGAGTCGTGGGCAGCGGCTGGAAACACCATATATTTT. The chain recombines TRBV10-3 with TRBJ1-3; D remains unclear. CDR1 and CDR2 from the germline V gene are ENHRY and SYGVKD. Deletions cut 0 bases from V and 2 bases from J, with 11 bases between. The CDR3 loop spans 16 amino acids.

The chain has TRBV19 and TRBJ1-5; 9 positions agree with TRBD1. Germline CDR1 and CDR2: LNHDA and SQIVND (reference sequence). The trim removed 3 bases at V and 4 bases at J, leaving 7 bases unmatched. The CDR3 has 16 amino acids. Here the CDR3 DNA reads TGTGCCAGTAGTATGGGGACAGGGAGTAGGAATCAGCCCCAGCATTTT. The encoded protein is CASSMGTGSRNQPQHF.

The chain has TRBV9 and TRBJ2-7; D possibly corresponds to TRBD2 (5 bases). CDR3 length equals 18 residues. Germline lookup yields CDR1 SGDLS and CDR2 YYNGEE. V gave up 0 bases and J gave up 4 bases, with 23 bases separating them. The CDR3 loop reads CASSVALGSPGWEYEQYF. CDR3 DNA sequence: TGTGCCAGCAGCGTAGCTCTTGGCAGTCCGGGATGGGAATACGAGCAGTACTTC.

CDR3 sequence reads: CASSLAGQGVGYTF. The CDR3 DNA reads TGCGCCAGCAGCTTGGCCGGGCAGGGGGTCGGCTACACCTTC. V is TRBV5-1 and J is TRBJ1-2, with 7 bases that match TRBD1. The V gene's germline CDR1 is SGHRS and CDR2 YFSETQ. With 0 bases clipped from V and 8 bases from J, the junction kept 7 bases outside the gene matches. This CDR3 has 14 residues.

J is TRBJ1-2 and V is TRBV2; D perhaps matches TRBD1 (5 bases). Germline CDR1 reads SNHLY; CDR2 reads FYNNEI. This CDR3 has 13 residues. V lost 8 bases to trimming and J lost 4 bases, with 14 bases between them. CDR3: CASRTGIVYGYTF. The CDR3 DNA is TGTGCCAGCCGAACAGGTATTGTCTATGGCTACACCTTC.

This chain joins TRBV5-4 and TRBJ1-1; maybe TRBD1 (5 bases). The V and J ends lost 3 bases and 3 bases respectively, with 9 bases between them. CDR3 size: 13 residues. The germline gives CDR1 SGHNT, CDR2 YYREEE (reference sequence). The CDR3 DNA reads as TGTGCCAGCAGCTCCAGGGTGGACACTGAAGCTTTCTTT. This codes for CASSSRVDTEAFF.

This chain connects TRBV29-1 to TRBJ1-4, with D possibly matching TRBD1 (5 bases). Deletions cut 4 bases from V and 7 bases from J, with 10 bases between. There are 12 residues in the CDR3. Germline lookup yields CDR1 SQVTM and CDR2 ANQGSEA. The CDR3 sequence is CSVGREFEKLFF. The CDR3 coding sequence is TGCAGCGTTGGCAGGGAATTTGAAAAACTGTTTTTT.

The chain has TRBV6-5 and TRBJ1-1, with D tentatively TRBD1 (6 bases). CDR3 length equals 14 residues. V was pared by 6 bases and J by 6 bases, with 17 bases between. The germline gives CDR1 MNHEY, CDR2 SVGAGI. The CDR3 nucleotides read TGTGCCAGCAGCGCAGGGGCGCAGATCGCTGAAGCTTTCTTT. Protein sequence: CASSAGAQIAEAFF.

This clone was seen a few times. The chain recombines TRBV7-2 with TRBJ1-5; the match to TRBD1 covers 8 bases. CDR3 length: 13 residues. V lost 5 bases, J lost 9 bases, and 6 bases stayed unmatched. Germline CDR1 SGHTA, CDR2 FQGNSA. CDR3 region: CASSPQGDRPQHF. The CDR3 DNA reads as TGTGCCAGCAGCCCACAGGGGGATCGGCCCCAGCATTTT.

The chain links TRBV5-6 to TRBJ1-1; D gene ambiguous. This CDR3 region has 16 residues. The germline V gene encodes CDR1 SGHDT and CDR2 YYEEEE. The ends were cut back, 2 bases at V and 1 base at J, with 15 bases in the middle. In nucleotides, the CDR3 is TGTGCCAGCAGCTTTCGGTCACTTGGAGAGAACACTGAAGCTTTCTTT. It yields the protein CASSFRSLGENTEAFF. Full variable domain (rest looked up from reference TRBV5-6 and TRBJ1-1): DAGVTQSPTHLIKTRGQQVTLRCSPKSGHDTVSWYQQALGQGPQFIFQYYEEEERQRGNFPDRFSGHQFPNYSSELNVNALLLGDSALYLCASSFRSLGENTEAFFGQGTRLTVV.